This T cell receptor (beta chain) stems from a study of T-cell memory formation after mild COVID-19. The study, taken as a whole, reports: Clones contracting over day 15 to 85 were CD4/CD8 balanced, with later expanders leaning CD4+.

This clonotype has just a few counts. Its target is not known. One entry per CDR3 protein results from TCRdb running MiXCR on the 5' RACE reads. The table records about 440,000 distinct CDR3 sequences, roughly 20% of them present only once. Germline V CDR1 and CDR2: LGHNA, YSLEER. V lost 0 bases to trimming and J lost 1 base, with 8 bases between them. The CDR3 totals 15 residues. The TCR comes from an adult woman who had mild COVID-19 (a few samples of this study predate the infection). Cell type and time point are not known. The V and J genes are TRBV4-3 and TRBJ2-3; tentatively, D is TRBD2 (5 bases). Sequencing used PBMCs or a T cell subset sorted from them (not recorded which). The CDR3 sequence: CASSQEIGGTDTQYF. The CDR3 DNA is TGCGCCAGCAGCCAAGAGATCGGGGGCACAGATACGCAGTATTTT.